This T cell receptor beta chain originates from a study of shared clonotypes between healthy human individuals. The wider study: Plates per donor: three CD4 naive, three CD4 memory, two CD8 naive, one CD8 memory. Overall study results and limits: Generally, naive subsets (rather than memory subsets) showed larger estimated richness. For naive CD4 cells, around 5.1% of clonotypes were shared across a handful of donors. Having only a few donors restricted how much genetic and exposure-history diversity was captured.

Produced via immunoSEQ multiplex PCR; TCRdb's table is partial and in-frame only. The sample carries roughly 1.4 million clones, about 98.5% recorded once. This clone showed up just once. No antigen is known for it. This TCR derives from a man aged 25-45 years in good health. Sequencing was performed on naive CD4+ T cells sorted from blood. Subset described: CD45RA+ positively selected.

CDR3 protein: CASSPNPGTMVPQYF. The CDR3 DNA is TGTGCCAGTAGTCCAAACCCCGGGACAATGGTGCCCCAGTACTTC. The genes are TRBV19 and TRBJ2-5; the D gene is possibly TRBD1 (6 bases). The CDR3 has 15 residues. Germline assignment: CDR1 LNHDA and CDR2 SQIVND (reference sequence). Trimming cost V 5 bases and J 9 bases, with 22 bases left between them.